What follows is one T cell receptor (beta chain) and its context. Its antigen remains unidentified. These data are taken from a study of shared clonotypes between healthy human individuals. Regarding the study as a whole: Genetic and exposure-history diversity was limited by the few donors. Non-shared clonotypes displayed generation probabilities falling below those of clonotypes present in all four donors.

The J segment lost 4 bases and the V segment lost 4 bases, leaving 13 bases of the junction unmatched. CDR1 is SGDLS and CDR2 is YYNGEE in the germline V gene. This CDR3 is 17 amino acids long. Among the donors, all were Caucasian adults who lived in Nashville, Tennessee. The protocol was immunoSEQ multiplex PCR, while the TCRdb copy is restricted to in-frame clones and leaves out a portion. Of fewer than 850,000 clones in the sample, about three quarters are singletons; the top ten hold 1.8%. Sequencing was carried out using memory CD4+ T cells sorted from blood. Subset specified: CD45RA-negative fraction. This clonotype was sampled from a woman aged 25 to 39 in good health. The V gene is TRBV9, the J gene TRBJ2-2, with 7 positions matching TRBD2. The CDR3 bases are TGTGCCAGCAGCTCCCGATCGGGAGCGGGAATCACCGGGGAGCTGTTTTTT. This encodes CASSSRSGAGITGELFF.